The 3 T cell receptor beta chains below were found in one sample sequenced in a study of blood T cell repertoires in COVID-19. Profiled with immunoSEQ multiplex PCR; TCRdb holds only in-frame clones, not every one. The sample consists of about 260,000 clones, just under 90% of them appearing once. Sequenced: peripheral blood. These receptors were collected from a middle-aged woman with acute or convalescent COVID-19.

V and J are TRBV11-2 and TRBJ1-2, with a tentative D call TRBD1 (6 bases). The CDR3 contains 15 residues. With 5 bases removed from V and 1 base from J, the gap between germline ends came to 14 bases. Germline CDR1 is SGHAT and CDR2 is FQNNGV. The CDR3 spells CASSLFTGNNYGYTF. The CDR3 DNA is TGTGCCAGCAGCCTCTTTACAGGGAATAACTATGGCTACACCTTC. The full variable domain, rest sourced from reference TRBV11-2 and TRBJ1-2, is EAGVAQSPRYKIIEKRQSVAFWCNPISGHATLYWYQQILGQGPKLLIQFQNNGVVDDSQLPKDRFSAERLKGVDSTLKIQPAKLEDSAVYLCASSLFTGNNYGYTFGSGTRLTVV.

CDR3 loop: CASWGFTEAFF. The CDR3, as DNA: TGCGCCAGCTGGGGCTTCACTGAAGCTTTCTTT. The chain combines TRBV5-1 with TRBJ1-1; possible D gene TRBD1, 5 bases. Germline-derived CDR1 and CDR2 are SGHRS and YFSETQ. Trimming pared 7 bases from V and 4 bases from J, leaving 8 bases between. CDR3 length equals 11 residues. The full variable domain, completed using reference TRBV5-1 and TRBJ1-1, is KAGVTQTPRYLIKTRGQQVTLSCSPISGHRSVSWYQQTPGQGLQFLFEYFSETQRNKGNFPGRFSGRQFSNSRSEMNVSTLELGDSALYLCASWGFTEAFFGQGTRLTVV.

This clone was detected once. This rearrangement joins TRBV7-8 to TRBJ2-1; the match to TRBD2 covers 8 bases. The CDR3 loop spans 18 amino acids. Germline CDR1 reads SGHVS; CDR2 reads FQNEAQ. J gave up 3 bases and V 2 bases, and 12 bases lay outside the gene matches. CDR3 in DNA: TGTGCCAGCAGCTTATCCAGCGGGGGATCGCCCGGCTACAATGAGCAGTTCTTC. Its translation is CASSLSSGGSPGYNEQFF.